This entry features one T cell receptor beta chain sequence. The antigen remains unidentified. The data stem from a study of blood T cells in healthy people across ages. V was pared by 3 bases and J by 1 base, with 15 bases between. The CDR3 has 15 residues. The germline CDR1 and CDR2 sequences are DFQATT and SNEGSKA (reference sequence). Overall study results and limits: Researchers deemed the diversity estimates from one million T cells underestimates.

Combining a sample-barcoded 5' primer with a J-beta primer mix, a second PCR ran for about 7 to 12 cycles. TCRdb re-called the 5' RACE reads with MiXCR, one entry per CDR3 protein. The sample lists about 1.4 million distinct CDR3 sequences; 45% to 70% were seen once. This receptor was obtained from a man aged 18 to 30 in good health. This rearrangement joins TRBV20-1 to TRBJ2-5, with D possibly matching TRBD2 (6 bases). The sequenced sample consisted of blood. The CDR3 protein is CSASPEIAAQETQYF. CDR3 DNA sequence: TGCAGTGCTAGTCCCGAAATAGCGGCCCAAGAGACCCAGTACTTC.